One and the same sample provided the 10 T cell receptor beta chains below, sequenced in a study of shared clonotypes between healthy human individuals. Method: immunoSEQ multiplex PCR; TCRdb's copy keeps in-frame clones and lacks some. Of roughly 720,000 clones listed, around 90% are singletons. The sequenced sample consisted of memory CD8+ T cells from PBMCs. The subset: CD45RO+ cells pooled with CCR7-negative TemRA cells. Source of these receptors: a man aged 18 to 29 in good health. Some clones in this sample may be carry-over from other donors' samples.

V and J are TRBV7-8 and TRBJ1-6; D unresolved. Germline V lookup: CDR1 SGHVS, CDR2 FQNEAQ. Trimming removed 5 bases from V and 7 bases from J, with 3 bases in between. CDR3 length: 11 amino acids. In DNA, the CDR3 is TGTGCCAGCAGCGGGAATTCACCCCTCCACTTT. This gives the protein CASSGNSPLHF.

This clone has only a few counts. The chain combines TRBV10-3 with TRBJ1-1; D unclear. The CDR3 consists of 11 residues. V was pared by 9 bases and J by 5 bases, with 10 bases between. In germline, CDR1 is ENHRY, CDR2 SYGVKD. CDR3 nucleotides: TGTGCCATGAGCCGGTCGACTGAAGCTTTCTTT. It encodes CAMSRSTEAFF.

J is TRBJ2-2 and V is TRBV19; D is possibly TRBD2 (5 bases). The CDR3 spans 14 residues. Trimming removed 1 base at V and 6 bases at J, with 9 bases between. From germline, CDR1 is LNHDA and CDR2 SQIVND (reference sequence). CDR3 protein: CASSIGLAAGELFF. The CDR3 DNA sequence: TGTGCCAGTAGTATAGGGCTAGCCGCCGGGGAGCTGTTTTTT.

The chain couples TRBV7-2 to TRBJ2-7; D may match TRBD1 or TRBD2 (5 bases each). From germline, CDR1 is SGHTA and CDR2 FQGNSA. This CDR3 has 13 residues. V dropped 5 bases and J dropped 3 bases, with 11 bases sitting between them. CDR3 sequence reads: CASSDGAIYEQYF. CDR3 coding DNA: TGTGCCAGCAGCGACGGGGCGATCTACGAGCAGTACTTC. Based on the CDR3 plus reference TRBV7-2 and TRBJ2-7, the full variable domain is GAGVSQSPSNKVTEKGKDVELRCDPISGHTALYWYRQSLGQGLEFLIYFQGNSAPDKSGLPSDRFSAERTGGSVSTLTIQRTQQEDSAVYLCASSDGAIYEQYFGPGTRLTVT.

The J gene is TRBJ2-7, the V gene TRBV5-1; 8 nucleotides match TRBD2. Germline V CDR1 and CDR2: SGHRS, YFSETQ. J was trimmed by 7 bases and V by 3 bases; bases with no gene match: 9. This CDR3 region has 14 residues. The CDR3 is CASSYSGRKEEQYF. CDR3 nucleotide sequence: TGCGCCAGCAGCTACAGCGGGAGAAAGGAAGAGCAGTACTTC.

The genes are TRBV28 and TRBJ1-2, with D possibly TRBD1 on 5 matching bases. Trimming removed 11 bases from V and 5 bases from J, with 12 bases in between. Germline CDR1 reads MDHEN; CDR2 reads SYDVKM. The CDR3 is 11 residues long. CDR3 bases: TGTGCCTGCACAAGGGGTTATGGCTACACCTTC. It translates to CACTRGYGYTF.

The genes are TRBV9 and TRBJ2-7, with D unclear. Germline assignment: CDR1 SGDLS and CDR2 YYNGEE. Trimming removed 0 bases at V and 2 bases at J, with 12 bases between. The CDR3 consists of 15 residues. The CDR3 DNA is TGTGCCAGCAGCGTAGAGGACCGCCCAGCCTACGAGCAGTACTTC. This encodes CASSVEDRPAYEQYF.

This clone was observed once. The rearrangement joins TRBV27 to TRBJ2-6, with a weak D call TRBD1 (5 bases). The CDR3 length is 15 residues. Trimming shortened V by 7 bases and J by 0 bases, and 10 bases separated the two germline ends. Germline values: CDR1 MNHEY, CDR2 SMNVEV (reference sequence). The CDR3 DNA is TGTGCCAGCATAACAGGAAACTCTGGGGCCAACGTCCTGACTTTC. Its translation: CASITGNSGANVLTF.

V is TRBV11-2 and J is TRBJ2-7; no definite D call. Trimming removed 5 bases at V and 5 bases at J, with 16 bases between. Looked up from germline, CDR1 is SGHAT and CDR2 is FQNNGV. The CDR3 spans 14 residues. This chain's CDR3 is CASSPPLSRDEQYF. The CDR3 DNA reads TGTGCCAGCAGCCCCCCCTTAAGTCGCGACGAGCAGTACTTC.

The rearrangement joins TRBV4-3 to TRBJ2-1, with 8 bases lining up with TRBD1. The CDR3 covers 15 residues. V lost 6 bases and J lost 1; bases outside the gene matches: 5. Germline values: CDR1 LGHNA, CDR2 YSLEER. CDR3 bases: TGCGCCAGCAGGATAAACAGGGGGTCCTACAATGAGCAGTTCTTC. Residues: CASRINRGSYNEQFF.